The clone carrying this TCR beta chain was detected many times. Its antigen is currently unknown. The source of the sample is a study of human T cells and chemical hapten exposure. Time point denoted: pre-sensitization, week 0. The treatment denotes: therapeutic diphenylcyclopropenone sensitization with weekly scalp DPC. MiXCR was run by TCRdb on the RACE reads, yielding one entry per CDR3 protein. The table shows approximately 370,000 distinct CDR3 sequences, with around 5.5% occurring only once. With 3 bases removed from V and 5 bases from J, the gap between germline ends came to 10 bases. The CDR3 extends over 14 amino acids. Germline CDR1 SNHLY, CDR2 FYNNEI. Study outcomes and limitations: Expanded TCRs grouped into significantly more large CDR3 similarity clusters than controls produced. As patch test score rose, PT1 expanded TCR counts tended to rise as well. TCRs at high frequency, those above 1 in 1000, did not change with DPC sensitization.

The source material was whole blood, sampled in connection with sensitization to the hapten diphenylcyclopropenone (DPC). This receptor was identified in a woman under 30 with alopecia areata. Some clones in this sample may be carry-over from other donors' samples. The chain couples TRBV2 to TRBJ2-2; TRBD2 might be the D (5 bases). Written as DNA, the CDR3 is TGTGCCAGCAGTGAGGACTGGAGGACCGGGGAGCTGTTTTTT. Amino acid sequence: CASSEDWRTGELFF. Filled out from reference TRBV2 and TRBJ2-2, the complete variable domain reads EPEVTQTPSHQVTQMGQEVILRCVPISNHLYFYWYRQILGQKVEFLVSFYNNEISEKSEIFDDQFSVERPDGSNFTLKIRSTKLEDSAMYFCASSEDWRTGELFFGEGSRLTVL.